This TCR beta chain was obtained from a study of shared clonotypes between healthy human individuals. Overall study context: The cohort comprised a couple of women and a few men. Their ages spanned 18 to 49 years. Findings and caveats of the study: A reduction in generation probabilities was seen for non-shared clonotypes relative to those shared by all four donors.

Regarding this clone: Its antigen is as yet unknown.

Every one of the donors was a Caucasian adult that lived in Nashville, Tennessee. Each sorted subset replicate got 200 ng genomic DNA, roughly 27,000 genomes. Produced via immunoSEQ multiplex PCR; TCRdb's table is partial and in-frame only. This table has 550,000 to 700,000 clones, roughly 73% appearing once. Germline loops: CDR1 SGHTS, CDR2 YDEGEE. CDR3 length equals 14 residues. Trimming removed 3 bases from V and 4 bases from J, with 13 bases in between. Specimen: memory CD4+ T cells sorted from blood. As for subset: CD45RA-negative fraction. The sequence was collected from a woman aged 25 to 39 in good health. J is TRBJ2-5 and V is TRBV5-8, with a weak D call TRBD2 (6 bases). CDR3 in DNA: TGTGCCAGCAGCTCCTACGCGGGGACAGAGACCCAGTACTTC. Translated: CASSSYAGTETQYF.